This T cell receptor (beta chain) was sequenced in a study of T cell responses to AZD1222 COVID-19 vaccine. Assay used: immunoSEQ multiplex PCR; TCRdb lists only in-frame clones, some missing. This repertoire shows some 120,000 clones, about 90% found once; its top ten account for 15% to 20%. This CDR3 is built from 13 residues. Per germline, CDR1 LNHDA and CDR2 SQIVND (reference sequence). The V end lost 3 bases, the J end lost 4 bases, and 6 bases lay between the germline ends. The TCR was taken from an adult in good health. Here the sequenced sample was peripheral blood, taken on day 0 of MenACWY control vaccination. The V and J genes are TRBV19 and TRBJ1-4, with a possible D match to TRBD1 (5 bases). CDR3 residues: CASSMTDNEKLFF. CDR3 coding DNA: TGTGCCAGTAGTATGACAGATAATGAAAAACTGTTTTTT.